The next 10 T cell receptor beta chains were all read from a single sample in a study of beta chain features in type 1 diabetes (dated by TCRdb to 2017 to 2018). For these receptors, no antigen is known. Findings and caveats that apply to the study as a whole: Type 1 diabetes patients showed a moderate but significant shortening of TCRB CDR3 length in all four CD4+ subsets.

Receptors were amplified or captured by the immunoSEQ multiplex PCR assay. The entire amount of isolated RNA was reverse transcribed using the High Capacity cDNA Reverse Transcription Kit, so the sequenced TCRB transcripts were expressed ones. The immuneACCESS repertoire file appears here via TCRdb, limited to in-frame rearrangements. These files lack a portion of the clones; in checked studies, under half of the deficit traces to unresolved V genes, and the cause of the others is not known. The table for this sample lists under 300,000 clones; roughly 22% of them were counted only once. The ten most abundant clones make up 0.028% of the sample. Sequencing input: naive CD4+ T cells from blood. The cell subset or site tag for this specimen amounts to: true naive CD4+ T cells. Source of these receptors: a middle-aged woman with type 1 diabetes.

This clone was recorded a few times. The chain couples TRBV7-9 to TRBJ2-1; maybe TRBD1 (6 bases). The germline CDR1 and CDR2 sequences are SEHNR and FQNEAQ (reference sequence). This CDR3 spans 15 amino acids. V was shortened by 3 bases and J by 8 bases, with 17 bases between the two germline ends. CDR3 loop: CASSLPLGRQDEQFF. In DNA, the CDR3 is TGTGCCAGCAGCTTGCCGCTAGGAAGACAGGATGAGCAGTTCTTC.

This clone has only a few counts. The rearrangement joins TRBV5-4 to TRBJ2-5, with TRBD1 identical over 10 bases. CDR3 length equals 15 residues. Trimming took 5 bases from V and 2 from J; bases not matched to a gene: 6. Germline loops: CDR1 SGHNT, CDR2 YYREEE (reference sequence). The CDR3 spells CASSSGTGAQETQYF. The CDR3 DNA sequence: TGTGCCAGCAGTTCCGGGACAGGGGCACAAGAGACCCAGTACTTC.

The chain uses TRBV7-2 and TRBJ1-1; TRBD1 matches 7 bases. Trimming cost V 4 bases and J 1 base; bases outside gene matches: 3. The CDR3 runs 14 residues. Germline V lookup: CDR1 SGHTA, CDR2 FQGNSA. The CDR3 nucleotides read TGTGCCAGCAGCTGGGGACAGACGAACACTGAAGCTTTCTTT. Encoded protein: CASSWGQTNTEAFF. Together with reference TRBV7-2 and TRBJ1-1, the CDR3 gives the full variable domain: GAGVSQSPSNKVTEKGKDVELRCDPISGHTALYWYRQSLGQGLEFLIYFQGNSAPDKSGLPSDRFSAERTGGSVSTLTIQRTQQEDSAVYLCASSWGQTNTEAFFGQGTRLTVV.

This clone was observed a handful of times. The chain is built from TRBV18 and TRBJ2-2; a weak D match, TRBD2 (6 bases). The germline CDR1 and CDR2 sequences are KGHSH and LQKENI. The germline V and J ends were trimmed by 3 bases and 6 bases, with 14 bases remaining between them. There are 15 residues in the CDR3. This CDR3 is CASSPNGGAAGELFF. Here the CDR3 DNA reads TGTGCCAGCTCACCGAACGGCGGGGCCGCCGGGGAGCTGTTTTTT.

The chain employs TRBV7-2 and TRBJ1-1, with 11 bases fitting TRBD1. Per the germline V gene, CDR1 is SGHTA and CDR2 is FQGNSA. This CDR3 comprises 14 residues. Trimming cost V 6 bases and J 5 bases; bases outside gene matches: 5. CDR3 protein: CASRPGQGATEAFF. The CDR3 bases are TGTGCCAGCAGACCCGGACAGGGGGCGACTGAAGCTTTCTTT.

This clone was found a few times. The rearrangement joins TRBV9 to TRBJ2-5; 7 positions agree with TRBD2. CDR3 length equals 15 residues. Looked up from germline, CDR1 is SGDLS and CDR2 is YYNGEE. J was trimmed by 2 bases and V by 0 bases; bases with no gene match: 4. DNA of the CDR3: TGTGCCAGCAGCGTAGGCACTAGCGAGCAAGAGACCCAGTACTTC. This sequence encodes CASSVGTSEQETQYF.

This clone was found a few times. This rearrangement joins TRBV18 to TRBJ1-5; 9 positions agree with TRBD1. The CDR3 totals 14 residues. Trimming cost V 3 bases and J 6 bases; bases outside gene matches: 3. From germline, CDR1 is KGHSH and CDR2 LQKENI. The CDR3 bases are TGTGCCAGCTCACCCGGGACAGGGCTTCAGCCCCAGCATTTT. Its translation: CASSPGTGLQPQHF.

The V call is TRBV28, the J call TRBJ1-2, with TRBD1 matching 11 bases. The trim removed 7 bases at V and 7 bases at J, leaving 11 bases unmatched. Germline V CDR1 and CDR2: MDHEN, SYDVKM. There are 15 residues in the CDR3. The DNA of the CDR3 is TGTGCCAGCACCATCGGACAGGGGGCAGTGGGTGGCTACACCTTC. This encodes CASTIGQGAVGGYTF.

The DNA for the CDR3 is TGTGCCAGCAGTTACGTTATGAACACTGAAGCTTTCTTT. Translation gives CASSYVMNTEAFF. This rearrangement joins TRBV6-5 to TRBJ1-1, with D unclear. Trimming pared 2 bases from V and 0 bases from J, leaving 4 bases between. The CDR3 contains 13 residues. CDR1 and CDR2 from the germline V gene are MNHEY and SVGAGI.

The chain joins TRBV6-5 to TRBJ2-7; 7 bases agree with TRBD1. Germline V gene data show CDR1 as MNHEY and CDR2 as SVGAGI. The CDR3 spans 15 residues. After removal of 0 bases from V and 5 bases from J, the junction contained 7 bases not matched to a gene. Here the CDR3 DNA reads TGTGCCAGCAGTTACTCCAAGGGGGCGAGGAACGAGCAGTACTTC. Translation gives CASSYSKGARNEQYF.